Following are 11 T cell receptor beta chains from one sample sequenced in a study of blood T cell repertoires in COVID-19. The method was immunoSEQ multiplex PCR; TCRdb's version includes in-frame clones alone and lacks a portion of them. The top ten hold around a sixth of the sample, which has 150,000 to 200,000 clones, roughly 77% seen once. The sample consisted of PBMCs or T cells enriched from blood (not recorded which). These receptors were collected from a woman aged 50 to 65 with acute COVID-19.

This clone has only a few counts. V is TRBV6-5 and J is TRBJ1-4; the match to TRBD1 covers 9 bases. CDR3 length equals 15 residues. Trimming cost V 2 bases and J 7 bases; bases outside gene matches: 5. CDR1 and CDR2 (germline): MNHEY, SVGAGI. The CDR3: CASSYATGGREKLFF. CDR3 in DNA: TGTGCCAGCAGTTACGCGACAGGGGGGCGTGAAAAACTGTTTTTT.

J is TRBJ2-4 and V is TRBV14; D not resolved. The CDR3 runs to 11 residues. Trimming left V 5 bases short and J 7 bases short, with 6 bases between. The germline CDR1 and CDR2 sequences are SGHDN and FVKESK. The CDR3 loop is CASSSTNIQYF. Written as DNA, the CDR3 is TGTGCCAGCAGCTCAACTAACATTCAGTACTTC.

The V call is TRBV30, the J call TRBJ2-1; a possible D gene is TRBD2 (5 bases). CDR1 and CDR2 (germline): GTSNPN, SVGIG (reference sequence). The V gene lost 2 bases and the J gene lost 2 bases, with 13 bases spanning the gap. The CDR3 totals 15 residues. The DNA for the CDR3 is TGTGCCTGGAGTAACATGGTGCGGGCCTACAATGAGCAGTTCTTC. This sequence encodes CAWSNMVRAYNEQFF.

This clone came up a few times. V is TRBV20-1 and J is TRBJ2-3; 9 bases fit TRBD2. The germline V gene has CDR1 DFQATT and CDR2 SNEGSKA (reference sequence). The CDR3 runs to 11 residues. After removal of 5 bases from V and 9 bases from J, the junction contained 3 bases not matched to a gene. CDR3 sequence reads: CSAPLAGTQYF. As DNA, the CDR3 is TGCAGTGCTCCCCTAGCGGGGACGCAGTATTTT.

The chain has TRBV7-2 and TRBJ2-7; D is perhaps TRBD1 (5 bases). Trimming removed 1 base at V and 0 bases at J, with 10 bases between. CDR1 SGHTA and CDR2 FQGNSA come from the germline V gene. The CDR3 has 15 amino acids. The CDR3 DNA sequence: TGTGCCAGCAGCTTAGGCAGGGTGGGCTCCTACGAGCAGTACGTC. This codes for CASSLGRVGSYEQYV.

The chain carries TRBV28 and TRBJ2-2; TRBD1 matches 11 bases. Per the germline V gene, CDR1 is MDHEN and CDR2 is SYDVKM. This CDR3 has 17 amino acids. V lost 4 bases, J lost 5 bases, and 9 bases stayed unmatched. CDR3: CASSYHGQGASTGELFF. CDR3 nucleotide sequence: TGTGCCAGCAGTTACCATGGACAGGGGGCGTCTACCGGGGAGCTGTTTTTT.

This clone was detected only a few times. The J gene is TRBJ1-1, the V gene TRBV7-9, with a tentative D call TRBD1 (6 bases). This CDR3 region has 15 residues. Germline V CDR1 and CDR2: SEHNR, FQNEAQ (reference sequence). V lost 5 bases and J lost 1, with 14 bases in between. The DNA for the CDR3 is TGTGCCAGCAGCCCGGGACATCGTCCGAACACTGAAGCTTTCTTT. This codes for CASSPGHRPNTEAFF.

This clone has a handful of counts. This chain connects TRBV19 to TRBJ2-5, with D maybe TRBD2 (5 bases). The germline gives CDR1 LNHDA, CDR2 SQIVND (reference sequence). CDR3 length: 13 amino acids. V lost 2 bases to trimming and J lost 7 bases, with 11 bases between them. The DNA for the CDR3 is TGTGCCAGTAGTATATCACTCGGAGGGACCCAGTACTTC. Protein product: CASSISLGGTQYF.

This chain joins TRBV18 and TRBJ1-1; 10 bases are a match to TRBD1. This CDR3 has 13 residues. The V gene's germline CDR1 is KGHSH and CDR2 LQKENI. V trimming: 4 bases; J trimming: 11 bases; junction bases outside the gene matches: 7. CDR3 DNA: TGTGCCAGCTCACGCGGGACAGGGGAATACGCTTTCTTT. Residues: CASSRGTGEYAFF.

V is TRBV6-5 and J is TRBJ1-1, with D perhaps matching TRBD1 (6 bases). The V end lost 7 bases, the J end lost 1 base, and 13 bases lay between the germline ends. CDR1 and CDR2 from the germline V gene are MNHEY and SVGAGI. The CDR3 is 14 residues long. CDR3 loop: CASTPGARNTEAFF. The CDR3 DNA is TGTGCCAGCACCCCAGGGGCGAGGAACACTGAAGCTTTCTTT.

The chain uses TRBV5-1 and TRBJ2-1; 8 bases agree with TRBD2. Germline CDR1 and CDR2: SGHRS and YFSETQ. The V segment lost 4 bases and the J segment 3 bases; nucleotides outside the gene matches: 9. There are 16 residues in the CDR3. CDR3 protein: CASSPGGQGNYNEQFF. The CDR3 DNA reads as TGCGCCAGCAGCCCGGGGGGGCAGGGAAACTACAATGAGCAGTTCTTC.